These 21 T cell receptor beta chains share one sample of origin, sequenced in a study of vaccination and CD4 T cells after COVID-19. The antigens of these receptors remain unknown. Regarding treatment: approximately 11-day PBMC culture with coronavirus spike peptide pools or control peptides (ViraFEST assay). An Oncomine TCR Beta short-read assay was used to sequence the DNA from cultured CD4+ T cells. TCRdb redid the calling of the PCR reads with MiXCR, one entry per CDR3 protein. The sample consists of fewer than 15,000 distinct CDR3 sequences, around half of them appearing once. Sample: CD4+ T cells from blood, cultured in vitro. The receptors shown here come from a human donor who had recovered from COVID-19.

The chain joins TRBV6-2 or TRBV6-3 to TRBJ2-7, with D perhaps TRBD1 (6 bases). V gave up 6 bases and J gave up 0 bases, with 15 bases separating them. This CDR3 is 15 amino acids long. Germline values: CDR1 MNHEY, CDR2 SVGEGT. As DNA, the CDR3 is TGTGCCAGCAGCGTAGGGGGAGCCAGCTCCTACGAGCAGTACTTC. It encodes CASSVGGASSYEQYF.

This clonotype appeared a single time. The chain combines TRBV11-3 with TRBJ2-1; 8 nucleotides align to TRBD2. There are 15 residues in the CDR3. The V gene end was trimmed by 4 bases and the J gene end by 8 bases; junction bases not matched to a gene: 10. Germline V gene lookup returns CDR1 SGHNT and CDR2 YENEEA. CDR3 bases: TGTGCCAGCAGCTCCGGGACTAGGTTCTCCGATGAGCAGTTCTTC. Translation: CASSSGTRFSDEQFF.

This chain uses TRBV7-9 with TRBJ1-6, with 11 bases lining up with TRBD1. There are 20 residues in the CDR3. Unmatched junction bases numbered 25, after V lost 5 bases and J lost 13 bases. The germline V gene encodes CDR1 SEHNR and CDR2 FQNEAQ (reference sequence). The CDR3 here is CASSGRTGGPLSLDLTPLHF. As DNA, the CDR3 is TGTGCCAGCAGCGGAAGGACAGGGGGCCCTCTCTCCCTTGATTTGACGCCCCTCCACTTT.

The chain recombines TRBV7-8 with TRBJ1-3, with D unclear. Per the germline V gene, CDR1 is SGHVS and CDR2 is FQNEAQ. The germline V and J ends were trimmed by 1 base and 1 base, with 17 bases remaining between them. The CDR3 is 18 residues long. This chain's CDR3 is CASSLGGVGEASGNTIYF. CDR3 DNA sequence: TGTGCCAGCAGCTTAGGAGGCGTGGGAGAAGCTTCTGGAAACACCATATATTTT.

The J gene is TRBJ2-1, the V gene TRBV15; D remains ambiguous. Germline CDR1 reads LNHNV; CDR2 reads YYDKDF (reference sequence). The CDR3 totals 17 residues. The germline V and J ends were trimmed by 0 bases and 0 bases, with 12 bases remaining between them. CDR3 loop: CATSRDRWSGSYNEQFF. The CDR3 nucleotides are TGTGCCACCAGCAGAGATCGCTGGTCGGGCTCCTACAATGAGCAGTTCTTC.

V and J are TRBV19 and TRBJ1-2; D is possibly TRBD1 (5 bases). The V gene lost 4 bases and the J gene lost 5 bases, with 11 bases spanning the gap. Looked up from germline, CDR1 is LNHDA and CDR2 is SQIVND (reference sequence). This CDR3 spans 13 amino acids. CDR3 residues: CASSTGIWYGYTF. The CDR3 DNA reads as TGTGCCAGTAGTACAGGGATCTGGTATGGCTACACCTTC.

This clonotype turned up a few times. At one boundary the junction diverges from the germline segment, which might be a read error. The chain recombines TRBV12-3 or TRBV12-4 with TRBJ2-2, with 10 bases identical to TRBD2. The CDR3 runs to 16 residues. CDR3 sequence reads: CASRLAGGANTGELFF. CDR3 bases: TGTGCCAGCAGATTAGCGGGGGGTGCGAACACCGGGGAGCTGTTTTTT.

V usage is TRBV25-1 and J usage is TRBJ1-6; D remains ambiguous. Germline CDR1 is MGHDK and CDR2 is SYGVNS. The CDR3 covers 18 residues. V was shortened by 3 bases and J by 0 bases, with 15 bases between the two germline ends. CDR3 amino acids: CASSEKETFSSYNSPLHF. The CDR3 nucleotides read TGTGCCAGCAGTGAGAAGGAGACTTTTAGCTCCTATAATTCACCCCTCCACTTT.

V gene TRBV15 combines with J gene TRBJ2-7; tentatively, D is TRBD1 (6 bases). Trimming stripped 1 base from V and 2 bases from J, with 18 bases between. Germline V gives CDR1 LNHNV, CDR2 YYDKDF (reference sequence). CDR3 length equals 17 residues. The CDR3 reads CATSRAKASWDTYEQYF. The CDR3 nucleotides read TGTGCCACCAGCAGAGCAAAAGCAAGTTGGGACACCTACGAGCAGTACTTC.

V gene TRBV2 combines with J gene TRBJ1-2; 7 bases agree with TRBD1. Per germline, CDR1 SNHLY and CDR2 FYNNEI. The V and J ends lost 3 bases and 4 bases, in that order; junction bases with no gene match: 5. The CDR3 is 14 amino acids. The CDR3: CASSDQGGSYGYTF. CDR3 DNA sequence: TGTGCCAGCAGTGACCAGGGGGGTTCCTATGGCTACACCTTC.

The rearrangement links TRBV11-2 to TRBJ2-3; D uncertain. Germline V lookup: CDR1 SGHAT, CDR2 FQNNGV. This CDR3 spans 15 amino acids. The V end lost 1 base, the J end lost 5 bases, and 13 bases lay between the germline ends. For the CDR3, the DNA is TGTGCCAGCAGCTTAGTCCCAGGAAGGGTAGATACGCAGTATTTT. Amino acids: CASSLVPGRVDTQYF.

This clonotype was seen a handful of times. CDR3 protein: CASSYWTRRETQYF. CDR3 coding DNA: TGTGCCAGCAGCTACTGGACTAGGCGAGAGACCCAGTACTTC. J is TRBJ2-5 and V is TRBV7-2, with 7 positions matching TRBD2. Germline V gene data show CDR1 as SGHTA and CDR2 as FQGNSA. This CDR3 comprises 14 residues. Trimming at V came to 4 bases and at J to 4 bases, leaving 6 bases not matched to a gene.

Only a few counts were recorded for this clonotype. J is TRBJ1-4 and V is TRBV7-9, with D uncertain. The V end lost 0 bases, the J end lost 1 base, and 6 bases lay between the germline ends. The CDR3 covers 15 residues. Germline V gene sequence: CDR1 SEHNR, CDR2 FQNEAQ (reference sequence). CDR3 DNA sequence: TGTGCCAGCAGCTTAGCGGTGGGAACTAATGAAAAACTGTTTTTT. Translation: CASSLAVGTNEKLFF.

This rearrangement joins TRBV19 to TRBJ1-2; perhaps TRBD1 as D (5 bases). The CDR3 extends over 12 amino acids. Germline CDR1 reads LNHDA; CDR2 reads SQIVND (reference sequence). The V gene lost 5 bases and the J gene lost 2 bases, with 6 bases spanning the gap. CDR3 sequence reads: CASSGQNYGYTF. Here the CDR3 DNA reads TGTGCCAGTAGTGGACAAAACTATGGCTACACCTTC.

The chain carries TRBV19 and TRBJ1-2, with TRBD1 matching over 9 bases. Looked up from germline, CDR1 is LNHDA and CDR2 is SQIVND (reference sequence). The CDR3 has 15 residues. V shed 4 bases, J shed 3 bases, and the junction held 6 bases outside the gene matches. The CDR3 bases are TGTGCCAGTAGTACTCAGACAGGGGGGGACTATGGCTACACCTTC. Translation gives CASSTQTGGDYGYTF.

The V gene is TRBV11-2, the J gene TRBJ2-3, with D unresolved. The germline CDR1 and CDR2 sequences are SGHAT and FQNNGV. The CDR3 covers 15 residues. The V end lost 3 bases, the J end lost 2 bases, and 12 bases lay between the germline ends. CDR3 nucleotides: TGTGCCAGCAGCTTTGGTGTGGCCTTCACAGATACGCAGTATTTT. Its translation is CASSFGVAFTDTQYF. Full variable domain (outside the CDR3, taken from reference TRBV11-2 and TRBJ2-3): EAGVAQSPRYKIIEKRQSVAFWCNPISGHATLYWYQQILGQGPKLLIQFQNNGVVDDSQLPKDRFSAERLKGVDSTLKIQPAKLEDSAVYLCASSFGVAFTDTQYFGPGTRLTVL.

This clonotype appeared a few times. V gene TRBV6-2 or TRBV6-3 combines with J gene TRBJ2-3; 8 bases agree with TRBD2. The CDR3 sequence is 17 residues long. J gave up 6 bases and V 7 bases, and 18 bases lay outside the gene matches. CDR1 is MNHEY, CDR2 SVGEGT, per germline. This CDR3 is CASNLRVGGVRLDTQYF. The CDR3, as DNA: TGTGCCAGCAACCTTCGAGTCGGGGGGGTCCGTCTGGATACGCAGTATTTT.

V is TRBV9 and J is TRBJ2-1; D may match TRBD1 or TRBD2 (5 bases each). CDR1 and CDR2 (germline): SGDLS, YYNGEE. This CDR3 is 16 amino acids long. The V gene lost 0 bases and the J gene lost 6 bases, with 16 bases spanning the gap. The CDR3 protein is CASSVGPGPPSNEQFF. The CDR3 nucleotides are TGTGCCAGCAGCGTAGGGCCGGGGCCACCGTCCAATGAGCAGTTCTTC.

CDR3 sequence: CASSYRKGRYNEQFF. In DNA form, the CDR3 reads TGTGCCAGCAGTTACCGGAAGGGTCGCTACAATGAGCAGTTCTTC. V is TRBV6-5 and J is TRBJ2-1; D is undetermined. Deletions cut 2 bases from V and 3 bases from J, with 11 bases between. Germline CDR1 reads MNHEY; CDR2 reads SVGAGI. The CDR3 length is 15 residues.

This clonotype was seen more than once but under ten times. The CDR3 DNA reads TGCAGTGGCAAGGCGGGGGGAACAGATACGCAGTATTTT. Its protein product is CSGKAGGTDTQYF. The chain links TRBV20-1 to TRBJ2-3, with 8 positions matching TRBD2. This CDR3 has 13 amino acids. The trim removed 7 bases at V and 3 bases at J, leaving 6 bases unmatched. Germline V gene data show CDR1 as DFQATT and CDR2 as SNEGSKA (reference sequence).

A few counts support this clonotype. The V and J genes are TRBV7-2 and TRBJ2-3; the D gene is possibly TRBD1 (5 bases). The CDR3 spans 16 residues. Between the trimmed V and J ends, which lost 1 base and 0 bases, there was a span of 11 bases. Per the germline V gene, CDR1 is SGHTA and CDR2 is FQGNSA. CDR3 protein: CASSLGGTDSTDTQYF. For the CDR3, the DNA is TGTGCCAGCAGCTTAGGGGGCACAGATAGCACAGATACGCAGTATTTT.